A selection of T cell receptor beta chains follows, all from one sample in a study of blood T cell repertoires in COVID-19. Clones were read by immunoSEQ multiplex PCR, and TCRdb kept only the in-frame ones, dropping some. Here the sample spans around 230,000 clones, approximately 83% being singletons. The sample was peripheral blood. These receptors all stem from a woman aged 40 to 49 with active or convalescent COVID-19. Each CDR3 is given with its conserved first and last residue. D genes are given only for firm matches. The listing skips clone size in some rows; elsewhere it reads once, few, many or a size class.

d_call	v_call	clone_size	j_call	cdr3_aa	cdr3_nt
.	TRBV7-5	.	TRBJ2-5	CARSLGLGDTGESRRETQYF	TGTGCCAGAAGCTTAGGTCTAGGAGATACAGGGGAAAGTAGGCGTGAGACCCAGTACTTC
TRBD1	TRBV9	.	TRBJ1-3	CASRAGQGGTIYF	TGTGCCAGCAGGGCGGGACAGGGCGGCACCATATATTTT
TRBD1	TRBV11-2	.	TRBJ1-2	CASSPDRGVPYGYTF	TGTGCCAGCAGCCCGGACAGGGGAGTCCCCTATGGCTACACCTTC
TRBD1	TRBV19	.	TRBJ1-2	CASSIAGQGFAVGYTF	TGTGCCAGTAGTATAGCGGGACAGGGGTTCGCTGTTGGCTACACCTTC
.	TRBV19	few	TRBJ1-2	CAVGGGNYGYTF	TGTGCCGTCGGGGGGGGTAACTATGGCTACACCTTC
.	TRBV4-2	.	TRBJ1-4	CASSQDRTRNEKLFF	TGTGCCAGCAGCCAAGATCGGACACGGAATGAAAAACTGTTTTTT
TRBD1	TRBV12-3/TRBV12-4	.	TRBJ1-2	CASSIQGPYGYTF	TGTGCCAGCAGCATACAGGGGCCCTATGGCTACACCTTC
TRBD1	TRBV15	.	TRBJ2-7	CATSRDGFGTGSSHEQYF	TGTGCCACCAGCAGAGATGGGTTCGGGACAGGGTCATCCCACGAGCAGTACTTC
.	TRBV4-2	.	TRBJ1-5	CASSQVAGNQPQHF	TGTGCCAGCAGCCAAGTCGCAGGGAATCAGCCCCAGCATTTT
.	TRBV20-1	once	TRBJ1-1	CSARDSVAFF	TGCAGTGCTAGGGACAGCGTGGCTTTCTTT
TRBD1	TRBV5-5	.	TRBJ1-1	CASSLSGGGLMNTEAFF	TGTGCCAGCAGCTTGTCAGGGGGCGGCCTTATGAACACTGAAGCTTTCTTT
TRBD1	TRBV28	.	TRBJ1-3	CASSLDGTGQPTTIYF	TGTGCCAGCAGTTTAGACGGGACAGGTCAGCCGACCACCATATATTTT
.	TRBV10-3	.	TRBJ1-2	CAISDVYFDITSYGYTF	TGTGCCATCAGTGACGTCTACTTCGACATCACAAGCTATGGCTACACCTTC
.	TRBV24-1	.	TRBJ1-2	CATSESGLGYTF	TGTGCCACCAGTGAGTCAGGGTTAGGCTACACCTTC
.	TRBV9	.	TRBJ2-3	CASSRELSTDTQYF	TGTGCCAGCAGCCGTGAGCTAAGCACAGATACGCAGTATTTT
.	TRBV2	.	TRBJ1-4	CASRRTETNEKLFF	TGTGCCAGCAGAAGGACAGAGACTAATGAAAAACTGTTTTTT
TRBD1	TRBV27	.	TRBJ2-3	CASSSYRGSTDTQYF	TGTGCCAGCAGTTCCTACAGGGGTAGCACAGATACGCAGTATTTT
TRBD1	TRBV6-2/TRBV6-3	.	TRBJ1-2	CASSYSRDRGNYGYTF	TGTGCCAGCAGTTACTCTCGGGACAGGGGTAACTATGGCTACACCTTC
TRBD1	TRBV9	.	TRBJ1-2	CASSAEAGQGFDGYTF	TGTGCCAGCAGCGCGGAAGCGGGACAGGGGTTTGATGGCTACACCTTC
TRBD1	TRBV19	.	TRBJ1-1	CASRFDRGRETEAFF	TGTGCCAGTCGCTTTGACAGGGGGAGAGAAACTGAAGCTTTCTTT
.	TRBV28	.	TRBJ1-1	CASTPLSTEAFF	TGTGCCAGCACCCCCCTATCCACTGAAGCTTTCTTT
TRBD1	TRBV12-3/TRBV12-4	.	TRBJ2-4	CASKKTGGGIQYF	TGTGCCAGCAAAAAGACAGGGGGAGGAATTCAGTACTTC
.	TRBV5-4	.	TRBJ2-7	CASRKDRSGQYF	TGTGCCAGCCGTAAAGATCGGTCCGGGCAGTACTTC
.	TRBV6-2/TRBV6-3	.	TRBJ1-1	CASSYATREGTEAFF	TGTGCCAGCAGTTACGCAACCAGGGAGGGCACTGAAGCTTTCTTT
TRBD1	TRBV7-9	.	TRBJ1-2	CASSPAVGQGDYGYTF	TGTGCCAGCAGCCCGGCAGTGGGACAGGGCGACTATGGCTACACCTTC
.	TRBV11-3	.	TRBJ2-1	CASSGRDTHNEQFF	TGTGCCAGCAGCGGTCGGGACACTCACAATGAGCAGTTCTTC
.	TRBV19	.	TRBJ2-4	CASSIGGGAKNIQYF	TGTGCCAGTAGTATAGGGGGCGGAGCCAAAAACATTCAGTACTTC
.	TRBV12-3/TRBV12-4	.	TRBJ1-2	CASSIRGLGYTF	TGTGCCAGCAGTATACGAGGGCTTGGCTACACCTTC
.	TRBV24-1	many	TRBJ2-1	CATSESLGSYNEQFF	TGTGCCACCAGTGAGTCCCTAGGATCCTACAATGAGCAGTTCTTC
TRBD1	TRBV4-2	.	TRBJ1-2	CASSQDSNAGGIF	TGTGCCAGCAGCCAAGATAGTAATGCAGGGGGCATCTTC
.	TRBV25-1	.	TRBJ2-7	CASSESGGYEQYF	TGTGCCAGCAGTGAATCCGGGGGCTACGAGCAGTACTTC
TRBD1	TRBV28	.	TRBJ1-2	CASSHRGEAYGYTF	TGTGCCAGCAGTCACAGGGGGGAGGCCTATGGCTACACCTTC
TRBD1	TRBV5-1	many	TRBJ1-2	CASSLGVSGTGGEGYTF	TGCGCCAGCAGCTTGGGTGTTTCCGGGACAGGGGGCGAAGGCTACACCTTC
TRBD1	TRBV27	.	TRBJ1-2	CASSPLGTGSGSYGYTF	TGTGCCAGCAGTCCCCTGGGGACAGGTTCTGGGAGCTATGGCTACACCTTC
TRBD1	TRBV7-9	.	TRBJ2-2	CASSSDRANTGELFF	TGTGCCAGCAGTTCCGACAGGGCGAACACCGGGGAGCTGTTTTTT
.	TRBV5-1	.	TRBJ2-5	CASSLGLQETQYF	TGCGCCAGCAGCTTGGGACTCCAAGAGACCCAGTACTTC
TRBD2	TRBV5-1	.	TRBJ2-7	CASSLAVLAGIDEQYF	TGCGCCAGCAGCTTGGCCGTTCTAGCGGGAATCGACGAGCAGTACTTC
TRBD1	TRBV10-3	.	TRBJ2-1	CAISARQGTYNEQFF	TGTGCCATCAGTGCTAGACAGGGAACCTACAATGAGCAGTTCTTC
.	TRBV6-1	.	TRBJ2-7	CASSEAAEGEQYF	TGTGCCAGCAGTGAGGCAGCGGAGGGCGAGCAGTACTTC
.	TRBV7-8	.	TRBJ1-3	CASSSSESSGNTIYF	TGTGCCAGCAGCTCGAGCGAGAGCTCTGGAAACACCATATATTTT
.	TRBV18	.	TRBJ2-1	CASSSYSTDNEQFF	TGTGCCAGCTCATCATATTCGACAGACAATGAGCAGTTCTTC
TRBD2	TRBV7-3	.	TRBJ2-1	CASSLTGGTTIYNEQFF	TGTGCCAGCAGCTTAACGGGTGGGACTACCATCTACAATGAGCAGTTCTTC
TRBD1	TRBV6-5	.	TRBJ1-4	CASIRRQGAGKLFF	TGTGCCAGCATTCGAAGACAGGGGGCTGGAAAACTGTTTTTT